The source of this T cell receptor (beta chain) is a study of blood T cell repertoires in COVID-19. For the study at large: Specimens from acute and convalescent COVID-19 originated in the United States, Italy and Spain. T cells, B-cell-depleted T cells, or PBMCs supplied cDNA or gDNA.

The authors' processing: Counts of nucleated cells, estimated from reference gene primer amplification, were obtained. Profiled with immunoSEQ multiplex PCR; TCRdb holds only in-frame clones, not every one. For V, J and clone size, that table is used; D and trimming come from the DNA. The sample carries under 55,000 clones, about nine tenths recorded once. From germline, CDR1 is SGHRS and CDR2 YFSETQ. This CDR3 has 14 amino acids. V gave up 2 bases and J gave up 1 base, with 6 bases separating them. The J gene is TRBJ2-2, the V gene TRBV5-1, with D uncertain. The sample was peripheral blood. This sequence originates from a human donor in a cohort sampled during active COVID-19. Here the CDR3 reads CASSFPQNTGELFF. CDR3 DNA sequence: TGCGCCAGCAGCTTCCCCCAGAACACCGGGGAGCTGTTTTTT. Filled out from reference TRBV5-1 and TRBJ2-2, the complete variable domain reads KAGVTQTPRYLIKTRGQQVTLSCSPISGHRSVSWYQQTPGQGLQFLFEYFSETQRNKGNFPGRFSGRQFSNSRSEMNVSTLELGDSALYLCASSFPQNTGELFFGEGSRLTVL.